This T cell receptor (beta chain) was documented in a study of cytomegalovirus exposure and HLA in healthy donors (dated by TCRdb to about 2017). About the full investigation: In an earlier analysis of 587 of the donors, approximately 260 Gb of sequence data and 120 million or so unique TCR beta sequences from 180 million or so T cells were reported. An early release covering around 630 HLA-typed donors comprised approximately 300 gigabases of sequencing data and around 80 million unique TCR sequences. Of the roughly 420 genotyped donors, more than 75% were placed in the genetic ancestry cluster associated with self-reported Caucasian donors. The study aimed to test whether cataloging public T cell receptors could reveal signatures of past pathogen exposure. Using immunosequencing, the study profiled T cell repertoires from 500 to 800 subjects and related those repertoires to cytomegalovirus serostatus. Along with the approximately 600-subject first cohort, a separate validation cohort of about 110 different subjects was used. High-throughput TCR immunosequencing, statistical association of individual TCRs with disease status, and machine learning were combined to predict cytomegalovirus infection status. A later analysis re-examined previously published TCR beta repertoires from over 500 donors and added high-resolution HLA genotyping to investigate patterns of TCR occurrence. Rather than drawing on any new phenotypic data, the later analysis identified candidate immune exposures from TCR beta sequences and the way those sequences occurred across donors. To decide whether each TCR beta V gene segment behaved as functional or pseudogenic, an earlier analysis of approximately 600 of the donors relied on high-throughput TCR beta sequencing. Donor age, sex, ethnicity and CMV serostatus were compiled together with the repertoire data. A later genetic analysis used genome-wide SNP genotypes for about 60% of the roughly 700 donors, treating that subset as a discovery cohort. Every repertoire in the discovery cohort had been generated on one and the same sequencing platform. HLA typing included class I and class II loci at four-digit resolution. The number of typed donors differed by locus: about 620-640 for A, B, C, DRB1 and DQB1; some 500 for DQA1; 606 for DPA1; and roughly 490 for DPB1. Roughly 5 DR-DQ haplotypes were treated as single units for association and clustering because of strong linkage in the cohort. Among about 400 genotyped donors of the cohort, an average of roughly 230,000 unique TCR beta nucleotide sequences was sequenced per donor, of which about 19% were non-productive. General conclusions and limits of the study: Across donors, most TCR sequences were observed very rarely, whereas some public TCRs were present in many individuals. Cytomegalovirus status was reported to be diagnosed by the classifier with high specificity and sensitivity in both the original and validation cohorts. A later analysis associated 16,951 TCR beta sequences with specific HLA alleles at a false discovery rate of 0.05. Broadly in line with IMGT annotations, most TCR beta V segments showed up in productive rearrangements about 90% or about 30% of the time in an earlier analysis of about 500 of the donors. A later genetic analysis reported fewer N-insertions in productive TCRs among donors in an Asian-associated ancestry cluster than the roughly 620-donor mean. A further reported finding was that TCR beta sequences accurately predicted the HLA-A and HLA-B alleles for most subjects in the first cohort. Some IMGT-functional V segments, including TRBV6-2 and TRBV6-3, could not be told apart with the 87-base-pair reads, so those segments were excluded. Strong co-occurrence of HLA alleles, especially DR and DQ, made assigning TCR associations to individual alleles difficult. In a later genetic analysis, a missense DCLRE1C variant was associated with V-gene and J-gene trimming of TCR beta chains, and the association was replicated in an independent cohort. In a later analysis, HLA-associated TCR beta chains were found to be more clonally expanded and to have lower generation probabilities than equally common non-associated chains. The authors suggested that the approach could potentially be generalized to other disease states and immunological phenotypes. CMV serostatus was the only immune exposure information available for the cohort. Because counts were too low, roughly 18 rarely observed V segments, including chromosome 9 orphons, were left out of the earlier analysis of 587 of the donors. A cluster of highly shared sequence variants was judged likely to represent a technical artifact of the sequencing pipeline. According to a later analysis, TCR association rates differed among HLA loci, with DRB1 alleles showing the most associated TCRs and HLA-C alleles showing the fewest. Roughly uniform sequencing depth across donors was assumed in presence/absence analyses, although this assumption may not hold. In vitro tests confirmed that three of the cytomegalovirus-associated TCR beta chains recognize cytomegalovirus antigens. In this cohort, only TCR beta chains were sequenced, and detectable features were limited by the absence of alpha or paired-chain data. The study gave a list of under 200 TCR beta chains associated with cytomegalovirus. HLA typing was unavailable for some donors at each locus, so association tests used only the typed subset. According to a later analysis, most CMV-associated TCR beta chains appeared to be HLA-restricted, and the HLA associations seemed to be driven largely by CMV exposure. Correlated functional status among segregating V segments might reflect linkage disequilibrium, but an unknown experimental factor could not be ruled out. A later analysis reported that several top co-occurrence clusters appeared linked to parvovirus B19, influenza, CMV and Epstein-Barr virus.

Library generation was performed with the immunoSEQ multiplex PCR assay. The multiplex PCR relied on a mix of 60 forward primers for TCR Vbeta segments and 13 reverse primers for TCR Jbeta segments. A multiplex PCR assay on genomic DNA amplified the CDR3 region of rearranged TCR beta genes. Amplified TCR beta libraries were sequenced as 87-base-pair reads on the Illumina HiSeq System. In the original analysis: Across the 640 or so repertoires, a later analysis counted around 80 million unique TCR beta chains, about 10 million of which were shared by at least two donors. Raw reads were error-corrected and collapsed into unique sequences with a nearest-neighbor algorithm that merged closely related sequences to remove PCR and sequencing errors. Alignment of CDR3 sequences to IMGT reference sequences was used to assign V, D and J gene segments. For a sequence to be retained, a match of at least six nucleotides to both a V gene segment and a J gene segment was required. Rearrangements were called productive when the CDR3 lacked stop codons and stayed in frame with V and J; all others were non-productive. Following IMGT convention, CDR3 was defined as the stretch from the second conserved V-encoded cysteine up to the conserved J-encoded phenylalanine. In an earlier analysis of some 550 of the donors, sequences lacking an unambiguous match to a single V gene segment were excluded. In an earlier analysis of 587 of the donors, V segments were called functional above 56.7% productive rearrangements and were called segregating when the between-donor standard deviation exceeded 5%. A statistical classification framework was developed to diagnose cytomegalovirus status using the catalog of TCR beta chain sequences. In a later analysis, TCR nucleotide sequences were compared against IMGT/GENE-DB human TR gene sequences so that V and J genes could be assigned. A later analysis assigned CDR3 sequences and most-parsimonious VDJ recombination scenarios with the TCRdist pipeline. A later analysis defined each TCR beta chain by its CDR3 amino acid sequence plus V-gene family, and excluded reads lacking a unique V-gene family. To address suspected cross-contamination and a sequencing artifact, a later analysis removed 550 to 750 highly shared, low-generation-probability nucleotide sequences. For each public chain, a later analysis derived a clonal expansion index from normalized ranks of inferred template counts within each repertoire. Generation probabilities in a later analysis came from a VDJ recombination model fitted to out-of-frame rearrangements, and those results were checked against IGoR. A later analysis scored TCR-TCR, TCR-HLA and TCR-CMV co-occurrence with hypergeometric tests, applying a repertoire-size bias correction to TCR pairs. In a later analysis, false discovery rates were estimated by permuting HLA or CMV assignments 20 times. In a later analysis, co-occurring TCRs were grouped using DBSCAN, and TCRdist sequence similarity was added for clustering within HLA-allele-positive subsets. Co-occurrence clustering excluded repertoires with fewer than 30,000 or more than 120,000 public chains, plus five with anomalous nucleotide sharing. This immuneACCESS table, as held by TCRdb, lists in-frame sequences with V and J called but not all clones. Of the missing ones, under half trace to an unresolved V gene in checked studies; the others have no known cause. The V and J calls and clone size were taken over from that table, and D and trimming were inferred from the DNA. In all, the sample holds some 150,000 clones, and around 80% of those were seen once. The ten largest account for under 2% of the sample.

In total, 600 or so healthy bone marrow donors made up the cohort. All cohort members were sampled while nominally healthy, although unrecorded immune exposures were likely present. The donor was CMV seronegative and was included in the group of a few hundred seronegative cohort members. A peripheral blood sample was provided by each donor, and peripheral blood mononuclear cells were used for TCR beta sequencing. The Qiagen DNeasy Blood Extraction Kit was used to extract genomic DNA from the blood cell samples. The germline V gene (reference sequence) supplies CDR1 SEHNR and CDR2 FQNEAQ. At the junction V is shortened by 4 bases and J by 5 bases; bases outside the gene matches: 10. The CDR3, cysteine through phenylalanine, is 17 amino acids long. Left in the record is the CDR3 DNA by itself, 51 bases read in frame from the first base. About this clone: Which antigen it targets is not known. The record has no base qualities; no much larger clone is one base away.

The clonotype originates from a woman in her thirties or forties in good health and CMV-seronegative. The specimen was PBMCs. The chain couples TRBV7-9 to TRBJ2-1, and TRBD2 aligns with 11 junction nucleotides. The CDR3 protein: CASSSSGGLAANNEQFF. The nucleotides are TGTGCCAGCAGCTCATCAGGGGGACTAGCGGCGAACAATGAGCAGTTCTTC.